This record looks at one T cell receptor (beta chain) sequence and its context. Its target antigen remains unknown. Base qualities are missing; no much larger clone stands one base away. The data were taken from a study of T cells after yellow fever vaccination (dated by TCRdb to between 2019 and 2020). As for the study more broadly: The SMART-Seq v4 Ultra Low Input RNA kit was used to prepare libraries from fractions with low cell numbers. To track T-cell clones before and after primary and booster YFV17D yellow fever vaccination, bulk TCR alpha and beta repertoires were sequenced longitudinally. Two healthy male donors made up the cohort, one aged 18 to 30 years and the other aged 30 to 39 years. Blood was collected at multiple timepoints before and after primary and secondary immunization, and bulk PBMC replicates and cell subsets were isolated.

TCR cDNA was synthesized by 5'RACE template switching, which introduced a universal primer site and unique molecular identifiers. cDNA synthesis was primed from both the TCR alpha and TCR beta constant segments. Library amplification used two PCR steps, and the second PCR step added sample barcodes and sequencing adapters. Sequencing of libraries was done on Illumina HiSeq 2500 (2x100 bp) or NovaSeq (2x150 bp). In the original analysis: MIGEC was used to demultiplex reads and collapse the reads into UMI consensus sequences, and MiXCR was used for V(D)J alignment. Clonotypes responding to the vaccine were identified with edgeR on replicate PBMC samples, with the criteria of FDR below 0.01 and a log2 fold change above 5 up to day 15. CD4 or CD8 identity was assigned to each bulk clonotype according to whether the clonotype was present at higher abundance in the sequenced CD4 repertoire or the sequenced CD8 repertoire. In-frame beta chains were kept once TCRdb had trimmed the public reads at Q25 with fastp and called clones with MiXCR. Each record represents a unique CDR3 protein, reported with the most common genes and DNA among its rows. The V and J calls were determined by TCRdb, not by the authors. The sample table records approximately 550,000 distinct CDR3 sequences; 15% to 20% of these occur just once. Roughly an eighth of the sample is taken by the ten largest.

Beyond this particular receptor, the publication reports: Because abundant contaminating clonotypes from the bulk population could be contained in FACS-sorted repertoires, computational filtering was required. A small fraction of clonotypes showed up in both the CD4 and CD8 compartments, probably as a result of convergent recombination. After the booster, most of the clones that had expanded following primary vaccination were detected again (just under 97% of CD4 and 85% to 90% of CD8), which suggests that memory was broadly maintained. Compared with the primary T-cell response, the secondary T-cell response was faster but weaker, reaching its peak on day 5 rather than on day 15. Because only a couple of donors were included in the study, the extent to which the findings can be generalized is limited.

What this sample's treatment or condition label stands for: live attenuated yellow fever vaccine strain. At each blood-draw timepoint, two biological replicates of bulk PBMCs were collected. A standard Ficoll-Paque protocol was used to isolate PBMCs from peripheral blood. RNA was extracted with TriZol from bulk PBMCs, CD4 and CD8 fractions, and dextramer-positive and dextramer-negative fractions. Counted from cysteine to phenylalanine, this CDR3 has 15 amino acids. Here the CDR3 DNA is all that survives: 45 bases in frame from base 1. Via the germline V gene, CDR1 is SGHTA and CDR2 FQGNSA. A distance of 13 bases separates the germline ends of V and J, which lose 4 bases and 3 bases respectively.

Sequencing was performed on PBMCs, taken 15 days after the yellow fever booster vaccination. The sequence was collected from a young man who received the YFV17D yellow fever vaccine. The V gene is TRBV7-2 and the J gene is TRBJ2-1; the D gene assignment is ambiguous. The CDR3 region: CASSYTWGYYNEQFF. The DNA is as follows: TGTGCCAGCAGCTACACTTGGGGTTACTACAATGAGCAGTTCTTC.